This is a list of T cell receptor beta chains from one sample in a study of cytomegalovirus exposure and HLA in healthy donors. The table came from immunoSEQ multiplex PCR; TCRdb's copy has only in-frame clones and leaves some out. The sample contains about 190,000 clones, more than 75% of which appear only once. Sequenced material: PBMCs. The source of these receptors is a man between 18 and 35 years old in good health and CMV-seropositive. Each CDR3 is given with its conserved first and last residue. The D gene is left open where the match is weak.

>TRBV28|-|TRBJ2-1
CASSSHPGGVGDNEQFF
>TRBV5-1|TRBD1|TRBJ2-7
CASSPRTGEREQYF
>TRBV4-1|TRBD2|TRBJ2-2
CASSHGASGSYTGELFF
>TRBV29-1|-|TRBJ2-1
CSVDGGSWNEQFF
>TRBV30|-|TRBJ2-4
CAWSARVDIQYF
>TRBV5-4|-|TRBJ2-7
CASSSVADLSYEQYF
>TRBV6-1|-|TRBJ2-7
CASSPMDSRSDEQYF
>TRBV5-1|TRBD1|TRBJ1-4
CASGTETNEKLFF
>TRBV4-3|TRBD2|TRBJ2-1
CASSYLAGGPNEQFF
>TRBV7-9|-|TRBJ1-2
CASSFRPQDGYTF
>TRBV10-3|-|TRBJ2-1
CAISEPENSYNEQFF
>TRBV6-5|-|TRBJ1-5
CASSGGTDSNQPQHF
>TRBV9|TRBD1|TRBJ1-4
CASSLSGTVNEKLFF
>TRBV5-8|-|TRBJ2-5
CASSRGGSQETQYF
>TRBV30|-|TRBJ2-1
CAWSPDGQGLNDEQFF
>TRBV5-4|-|TRBJ1-2
CASSLLTGRGYTF
>TRBV4-3|TRBD2|TRBJ2-2
CASSLVASGVGGELFF
>TRBV7-6|TRBD1|TRBJ2-5
CASSDRGQETQYF
>TRBV4-3|TRBD1|TRBJ2-7
CASSQEQGAYEQYF
>TRBV5-4|-|TRBJ1-1
CATTQLTGEAFF
>TRBV30|TRBD2|TRBJ2-1
CAWSAIAGAGYEQFF
>TRBV19|-|TRBJ1-3
CASSLRGNSGNTIYF
>TRBV7-2|-|TRBJ2-1
CASSPGLGGQFF
>TRBV30|-|TRBJ2-3
CAWSSASTDTQYF
>TRBV19|-|TRBJ2-3
CATTEGLDTQYF
>TRBV7-2|-|TRBJ2-2
CASSFFEDLRDGELFF
>TRBV30|-|TRBJ2-7
CAWSRSGFPYEQYF
>TRBV5-6|-|TRBJ1-1
CASSKGHRNTEAFF
>TRBV27|TRBD1|TRBJ1-2
CASSFQGAEVPYGYTF
>TRBV6-1|-|TRBJ2-7
CASSLQGGQYF
>TRBV7-9|-|TRBJ1-5
CASSRGNTRDQPQHF
>TRBV6-5|TRBD2|TRBJ2-7
CASTPPSGRAYEQYF
>TRBV30|-|TRBJ2-4
CAWSVGTLAGAKNIQYF
>TRBV5-1|-|TRBJ2-7
CASSLGGAGHEQYF
>TRBV5-1|TRBD2|TRBJ2-7
CASSPTGTSGTYEQYF
>TRBV6-1|TRBD2|TRBJ2-5
CASSELAGGGETQYF
>TRBV30|TRBD2|TRBJ2-3
CAWSRTSGSDTQYF
>TRBV7-3|TRBD2|TRBJ2-5
CASSVSGSGETQYF
>TRBV10-3|TRBD2|TRBJ2-1
CAISESISGSSNEQFF
>TRBV9|-|TRBJ2-7
CASSTSGLSYEQYF
>TRBV14|-|TRBJ1-2
CASSQKLAYGYTF
>TRBV25-1|-|TRBJ2-2
CASSEYMGELFF
>TRBV15|TRBD2|TRBJ2-5
CATSPGLAGSPETQYF
>TRBV11-1|-|TRBJ2-2
CASSSDRNTGELFF
>TRBV29-1|-|TRBJ2-4
CSVELGRAKNIQYF
>TRBV19|-|TRBJ1-1
CASRSGMNTEAFF
>TRBV6-1|TRBD1|TRBJ2-5
CASRTGGIETQYF
>TRBV15|-|TRBJ2-7
CATSRPGSSEQYF
>TRBV4-2|-|TRBJ2-5
CASSQGGFGETQYF
>TRBV30|-|TRBJ1-2
CAWRTGAGYGYTF
>TRBV7-2|TRBD2|TRBJ2-1
CASSLRVLAGAGEQFF
>TRBV28|-|TRBJ1-1
CASSLPGNTEAFF
>TRBV6-5|TRBD1|TRBJ2-7
CASSSSGTGEEQYF